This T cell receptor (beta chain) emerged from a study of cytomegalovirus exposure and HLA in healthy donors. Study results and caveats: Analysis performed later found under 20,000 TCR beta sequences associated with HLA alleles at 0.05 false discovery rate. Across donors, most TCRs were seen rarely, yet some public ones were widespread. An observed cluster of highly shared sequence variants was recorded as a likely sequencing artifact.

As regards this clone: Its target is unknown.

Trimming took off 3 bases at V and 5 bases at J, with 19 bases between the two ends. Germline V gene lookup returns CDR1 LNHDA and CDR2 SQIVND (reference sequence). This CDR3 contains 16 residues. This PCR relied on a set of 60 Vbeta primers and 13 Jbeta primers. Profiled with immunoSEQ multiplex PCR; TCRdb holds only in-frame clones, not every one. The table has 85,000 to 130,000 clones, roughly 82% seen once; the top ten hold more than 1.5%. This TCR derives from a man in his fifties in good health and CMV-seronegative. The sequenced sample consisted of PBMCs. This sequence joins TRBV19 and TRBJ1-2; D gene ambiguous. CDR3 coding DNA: TGTGCCAGTAGTATCCCGGACGCTGGACGCGGGTATGGCTACACCTTC. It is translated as CASSIPDAGRGYGYTF.